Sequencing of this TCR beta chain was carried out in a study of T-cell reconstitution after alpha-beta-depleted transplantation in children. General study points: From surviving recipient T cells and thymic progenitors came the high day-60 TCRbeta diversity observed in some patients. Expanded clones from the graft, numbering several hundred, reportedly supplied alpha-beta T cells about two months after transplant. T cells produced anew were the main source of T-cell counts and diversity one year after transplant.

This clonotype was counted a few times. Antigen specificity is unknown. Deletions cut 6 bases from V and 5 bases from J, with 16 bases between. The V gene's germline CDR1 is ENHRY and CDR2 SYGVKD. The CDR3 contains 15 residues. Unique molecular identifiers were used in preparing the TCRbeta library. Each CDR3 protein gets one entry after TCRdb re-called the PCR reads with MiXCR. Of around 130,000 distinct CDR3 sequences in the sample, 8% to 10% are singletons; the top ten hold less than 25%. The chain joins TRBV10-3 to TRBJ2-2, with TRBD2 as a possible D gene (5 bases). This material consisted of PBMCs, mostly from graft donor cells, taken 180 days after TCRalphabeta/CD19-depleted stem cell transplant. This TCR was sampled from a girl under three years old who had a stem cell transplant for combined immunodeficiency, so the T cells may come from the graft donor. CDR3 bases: TGTGCCATCAGCAATCTCCGGGGAAGGACCGGGGAGCTGTTTTTT. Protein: CAISNLRGRTGELFF.